Below, 28 T cell receptor beta chains from the same sample are listed, as sequenced in a study of OX40 agonist ivuxolimab in advanced cancers. Method: immunoSEQ multiplex PCR; TCRdb's copy keeps in-frame clones and lacks some. The data contain just over 30,000 clones, approximately 89% of them singletons. The sequences come from CD4+ or CD8+ T cells sorted from blood, collected in a trial of the OX40 agonist ivuxolimab. The receptors originated from an adult with an advanced solid tumor such as melanoma, head and neck, liver or kidney cancer.

This clone was counted once. This chain links TRBV5-1 with TRBJ2-2; TRBD1 agrees at 8 bases. This CDR3 has 14 residues. Looked up from germline, CDR1 is SGHRS and CDR2 is YFSETQ. J lost 4 bases, V lost 4 bases, and 3 bases had no gene match. CDR3 DNA: TGCGCCAGCAGCACCGGACAGGGCACCGGGGAGCTGTTTTTT. Translation gives CASSTGQGTGELFF.

This clone showed up just once. This sequence joins TRBV28 and TRBJ1-2, with 8 bases matching TRBD1. Germline CDR1 MDHEN, CDR2 SYDVKM. V was clipped by 4 bases and J by 5 bases; unmatched bases: 6. This CDR3 contains 14 residues. CDR3 DNA: TGTGCCAGCAGTTGGGGACAGGAGCTTTATGGCTACACCTTC. It yields the protein CASSWGQELYGYTF.

The chain is built from TRBV5-1 and TRBJ2-5; the D is unclear. The CDR3 covers 13 residues. Trimming pared 0 bases from V and 3 bases from J, leaving 6 bases between. The germline V gene has CDR1 SGHRS and CDR2 YFSETQ. The DNA for the CDR3 is TGCGCCAGCAGCTTGGGGGGTAAAGAGACCCAGTACTTC. It encodes CASSLGGKETQYF.

The chain is built from TRBV25-1 and TRBJ1-2, with D possibly being TRBD1 (6 bases). CDR1 is MGHDK and CDR2 is SYGVNS in the germline V gene. CDR3 size: 13 residues. Trimming stripped 5 bases from V and 5 bases from J, with 12 bases between. The CDR3 region is CASSNTGQYGYTF. The CDR3 nucleotides are TGTGCCAGCAGTAACACCGGACAGTATGGCTACACCTTC.

V and J are TRBV4-1 and TRBJ2-1; TRBD2 matches at 13 bases. The CDR3 sequence is 19 residues long. Germline CDR1 reads MGHRA; CDR2 reads YSYEKL. The V gene end was trimmed by 1 base and the J gene end by 2 bases; junction bases not matched to a gene: 8. Here the CDR3 DNA reads TGCGCCAGCAGCCAAGGGCCGACTAGCGGGAGGACCACCTACAATGAGCAGTTCTTC. Translating gives CASSQGPTSGRTTYNEQFF.

This clone was found a few times. The chain combines TRBV9 with TRBJ2-1, with a possible D match to TRBD1 (6 bases). The germline V gene encodes CDR1 SGDLS and CDR2 YYNGEE. The CDR3 is 17 amino acids. Trimming shortened V by 4 bases and J by 0 bases, and 17 bases separated the two germline ends. The CDR3 DNA sequence: TGTGCCAGCAGCCCTCAGGGGACCACCCTCTCCTACAATGAGCAGTTCTTC. Its translation is CASSPQGTTLSYNEQFF.

The V call is TRBV11-1, the J call TRBJ2-2; D is perhaps TRBD1 or TRBD2 (5 bases each). Germline CDR1 and CDR2: SGHAT and FQDESV (reference sequence). This CDR3 has 13 residues. The V end lost 1 base, the J end lost 6 bases, and 6 bases lay between the germline ends. The CDR3 here is CASSLGGAGELFF. In nucleotides, the CDR3 is TGTGCCAGCAGCTTAGGAGGGGCCGGGGAGCTGTTTTTT.

The chain couples TRBV28 to TRBJ1-1; 7 bases are shared with TRBD1. V trimming: 9 bases; J trimming: 10 bases; junction bases outside the gene matches: 8. From germline, CDR1 is MDHEN and CDR2 SYDVKM. The CDR3 consists of 11 residues. The CDR3 DNA reads as TGTGCCAGTGGGGGACAGTTCTCAGCTTTCTTT. It yields the protein CASGGQFSAFF.

This sequence joins TRBV7-9 and TRBJ2-7; D ambiguous. Germline V gene sequence: CDR1 SEHNR, CDR2 FQNEAQ (reference sequence). The CDR3 contains 11 residues. Trimming took 1 base from V and 3 from J, leaving 1 base between them. The CDR3 DNA follows: TGTGCCAGCAGCTTAGTCTACGAGCAGTACTTC. As protein: CASSLVYEQYF.

The chain's CDR3 is CASSLLGLETQYF. DNA of the CDR3: TGTGCCAGCAGCTTACTAGGGTTGGAGACCCAGTACTTC. The chain joins TRBV11-2 to TRBJ2-5; D call uncertain. Looked up from germline, CDR1 is SGHAT and CDR2 is FQNNGV. V lost 2 bases to trimming and J lost 5 bases, with 9 bases between them. The CDR3 sequence is 13 residues long.

The chain combines TRBV6-5 with TRBJ2-5; D is unresolved. Germline CDR1 MNHEY, CDR2 SVGAGI. V lost 0 bases and J 2 bases, leaving 13 bases between the germline ends. This CDR3 has 16 residues. CDR3 in amino acids: CASSYSISGQQETQYF. Written as DNA, the CDR3 is TGTGCCAGCAGTTACTCGATCTCGGGTCAGCAAGAGACCCAGTACTTC.

This rearrangement joins TRBV10-3 to TRBJ1-6, with a tentative D call TRBD1 (6 bases). Germline V CDR1 and CDR2: ENHRY, SYGVKD. CDR3 length: 16 amino acids. Trimming removed 6 bases at V and 2 bases at J, with 14 bases between. The CDR3 sequence: CAIREGGKTYNSPLHF. The CDR3 coding sequence is TGTGCCATCAGAGAAGGGGGGAAGACCTATAATTCACCCCTCCACTTT.

This clone was seen a few times. The rearrangement uses TRBV29-1 and TRBJ2-7; D is ambiguous. CDR1 and CDR2 (germline): SQVTM, ANQGSEA. The ends were cut back, 3 bases at V and 0 bases at J, with 9 bases in the middle. The CDR3 spans 13 residues. This CDR3 reads CSVESASSYEQYF. The CDR3 DNA sequence: TGCAGCGTTGAGTCGGCGAGCTCCTACGAGCAGTACTTC.

The J gene is TRBJ2-1, the V gene TRBV5-1, with TRBD2 matching over 8 bases. Germline CDR1 is SGHRS and CDR2 is YFSETQ. Trimming took 6 bases from V and 4 from J; bases not matched to a gene: 6. The CDR3 spans 14 residues. Here the CDR3 reads CASKGAGEYNEQFF. CDR3 sequence (DNA): TGCGCCAGCAAGGGAGCGGGAGAGTACAATGAGCAGTTCTTC.

This clone is termed medium-sized. The chain has TRBV28 and TRBJ2-1, with TRBD1 identical over 7 bases. The CDR3 has 15 amino acids. Trimming took 7 bases from V and 6 from J; bases not matched to a gene: 12. CDR1 is MDHEN, CDR2 SYDVKM, per germline. In nucleotides, the CDR3 is TGTGCCAGCACCTTCATCACAGGGGCTGGCAATGAGCAGTTCTTC. Protein product: CASTFITGAGNEQFF.

CDR3 DNA: TGTGCCAGCAGGGGGAGTCAGGGTATGGCTTTCTTT. Translation: CASRGSQGMAFF. The rearrangement links TRBV2 to TRBJ1-1, with D perhaps matching TRBD1 (5 bases). The germline gives CDR1 SNHLY, CDR2 FYNNEI. Trimming removed 6 bases at V and 11 bases at J, with 16 bases between. The CDR3 spans 12 residues.

This chain links TRBV6-1 with TRBJ2-7, with TRBD2 matching over 9 bases. Germline CDR1 is MNHNS and CDR2 is SASEGT. The CDR3 sequence is 16 residues long. V lost 2 bases, J lost 2 bases, and 7 bases stayed unmatched. The CDR3: CASSESPGLAAYEQYF. CDR3 coding DNA: TGTGCCAGCAGTGAATCCCCGGGACTAGCAGCCTACGAGCAGTACTTC.

The rearrangement uses TRBV2 and TRBJ2-7, with 12 positions matching TRBD2. CDR3 length: 15 residues. Germline values: CDR1 SNHLY, CDR2 FYNNEI. The V and J ends lost 6 bases and 7 bases, in that order; junction bases with no gene match: 10. In DNA form, the CDR3 reads TGTGCCAGCAGGAATCTAGCGGGAGGGCCGGGGGAGCAGTACTTC. Residues: CASRNLAGGPGEQYF.

This chain uses TRBV5-4 with TRBJ1-3; the D gene is possibly TRBD1 (5 bases). Trimming pared 4 bases from V and 3 bases from J, leaving 11 bases between. The germline CDR1 and CDR2 sequences are SGHNT and YYREEE (reference sequence). This CDR3 contains 14 residues. CDR3 sequence (DNA): TGTGCCAGCAGCCTTAAGGGGATTGGAAACACCATATATTTT. Translating it yields CASSLKGIGNTIYF.

The chain couples TRBV6-1 to TRBJ1-2, with 9 bases lining up with TRBD1. This CDR3 comprises 13 residues. The ends lost 4 bases at V and 5 bases at J; junction bases unmatched: 2. From germline, CDR1 is MNHNS and CDR2 SASEGT. In DNA, the CDR3 is TGTGCCAGCAGTGTACAGGGGGCTTATGGCTACACCTTC. Residues: CASSVQGAYGYTF.

The chain uses TRBV6-6 and TRBJ1-4; TRBD1 aligns across 8 bases. The length of the CDR3 is 14 residues. The ends lost 4 bases at V and 6 bases at J; junction bases unmatched: 4. Germline V gives CDR1 MNHNY, CDR2 SVGAGI (reference sequence). CDR3 nucleotides: TGTGCCAGCAGTTTGACAGGGGCCTATGAAAAACTGTTTTTT. It is translated as CASSLTGAYEKLFF.

The table lists this clone with a few counts. The chain uses TRBV10-3 and TRBJ1-2, with 9 bases that match TRBD1. Trimming removed 7 bases from V and 4 bases from J; junction bases left unmatched: 4. CDR1 and CDR2 from the germline V gene are ENHRY and SYGVKD. The CDR3 extends over 13 amino acids. CDR3 loop: CAINEDRGYGYTF. The CDR3 DNA sequence: TGTGCCATCAACGAGGACAGGGGCTATGGCTACACCTTC.

Only a few counts were recorded for this clone. The chain employs TRBV13 and TRBJ2-1; D is uncertain. V gave up 5 bases and J gave up 9 bases, with 11 bases separating them. This CDR3 is built from 12 residues. Germline V gives CDR1 PRHDT, CDR2 FYEKMQ (reference sequence). The CDR3 here is CASSPMRGEQFF. CDR3 sequence (DNA): TGTGCCAGCAGCCCCATGCGCGGTGAGCAGTTCTTC.

V and J are TRBV28 and TRBJ2-3, with D possibly matching TRBD2 (7 bases). Germline loops: CDR1 MDHEN, CDR2 SYDVKM. This CDR3 has 13 residues. The germline V and J ends were trimmed by 7 bases and 2 bases, with 10 bases remaining between them. CDR3 nucleotides: TGTGCCAGCAAACGGGGGGCCACAGATACGCAGTATTTT. This encodes CASKRGATDTQYF.

This sequence joins TRBV29-1 and TRBJ1-1, with D tentatively TRBD1 (5 bases). V was pared by 3 bases and J by 5 bases, with 10 bases between. Germline V CDR1 and CDR2: SQVTM, ANQGSEA. The CDR3 is 12 residues long. CDR3: CSVEGDRTEAFF. CDR3 coding DNA: TGCAGCGTTGAGGGGGATAGGACTGAAGCTTTCTTT.

This chain joins TRBV4-1 and TRBJ1-4; 9 nucleotides agree with TRBD1. The V gene end was trimmed by 4 bases and the J gene end by 8 bases; junction bases not matched to a gene: 14. The CDR3 has 17 residues. Germline CDR1 reads MGHRA; CDR2 reads YSYEKL. This CDR3 is CASSLGQGYPEEEKLFF. DNA of the CDR3: TGCGCCAGCAGCCTGGGACAGGGATACCCGGAGGAGGAAAAACTGTTTTTT.

The chain carries TRBV19 and TRBJ2-2; D gene unclear. Trimming took 4 bases from V and 4 from J, leaving 7 bases between them. This CDR3 is 13 amino acids long. Germline assignment: CDR1 LNHDA and CDR2 SQIVND (reference sequence). The CDR3 loop reads CASSTQSTGELFF. The DNA for the CDR3 is TGTGCCAGTAGTACTCAATCCACCGGGGAGCTGTTTTTT. Looking up the rest from reference TRBV19 and TRBJ2-2 gives the full variable domain: DGGITQSPKYLFRKEGQNVTLSCEQNLNHDAMYWYRQDPGQGLRLIYYSQIVNDFQKGDIAEGYSVSREKKESFPLTVTSAQKNPTAFYLCASSTQSTGELFFGEGSRLTVL.

This rearrangement joins TRBV10-3 to TRBJ1-5; D remains unclear. Trimming left V 4 bases short and J 0 bases short, with 4 bases between. Germline V CDR1 and CDR2: ENHRY, SYGVKD. The length of the CDR3 is 13 residues. The CDR3 nucleotides are TGTGCCATCAGTGTGGGTAGCAATCAGCCCCAGCATTTT. Protein product: CAISVGSNQPQHF.